Listed below are T cell receptor beta chains from one sample, sequenced in a study of blood T cell repertoires in COVID-19. Sequencing used immunoSEQ multiplex PCR; TCRdb keeps in-frame clones, though not all of them. The sample consists of roughly 50,000 clones, 91% of them appearing once. The sequenced sample consisted of peripheral blood. These receptors all stem from a man between 45 and 60 years old with active COVID-19. Both conserved end residues are part of each CDR3. A D gene is named only where the DNA matches it firmly. Clone sizes are given selectively: once, few, many, or a class where the clone is expanded.

clone size: .
V gene: TRBV5-1
D gene: .
J gene: TRBJ2-1
CDR3 protein: CASSLGRASYNEQFF
CDR3 DNA: TGCGCCAGCAGCTTGGGGCGGGCCTCCTACAATGAGCAGTTCTTC

clone size: .
V gene: TRBV7-9
D gene: .
J gene: TRBJ2-3
CDR3 protein: CASSLTDTQYF
CDR3 DNA: TGTGCCAGCAGCCTAACAGATACGCAGTATTTT

clone size: .
V gene: TRBV2
D gene: .
J gene: TRBJ2-1
CDR3 protein: CASAPGAKPLGFF
CDR3 DNA: TGTGCCAGCGCCCCAGGGGCAAAACCCCTCGGGTTCTTC

clone size: .
V gene: TRBV6-2/TRBV6-3
D gene: TRBD1
J gene: TRBJ2-5
CDR3 protein: CASSSRTGVGETQYF
CDR3 DNA: TGTGCCAGCAGTTCACGGACAGGGGTAGGCGAGACCCAGTACTTC

clone size: .
V gene: TRBV11-2
D gene: .
J gene: TRBJ1-2
CDR3 protein: CASSLTTENYGYTF
CDR3 DNA: TGTGCCAGCAGCTTAACGACAGAGAACTATGGCTACACCTTC

clone size: .
V gene: TRBV5-1
D gene: TRBD2
J gene: TRBJ2-5
CDR3 protein: CASSLGGTSGGETQYF
CDR3 DNA: TGCGCCAGCAGCTTGGGAGGGACTAGCGGGGGTGAGACCCAGTACTTC

clone size: .
V gene: TRBV4-2
D gene: .
J gene: TRBJ1-6
CDR3 protein: CASSQETTGEGSPLHF
CDR3 DNA: TGTGCCAGCAGCCAAGAAACAACGGGTGAGGGTTCACCCCTCCACTTT

clone size: .
V gene: TRBV18
D gene: .
J gene: TRBJ1-3
CDR3 protein: CASSLTFLQDSGNTIYF
CDR3 DNA: TGTGCCAGCTCACTCACGTTTCTACAGGACTCTGGAAACACCATATATTTT

clone size: .
V gene: TRBV11-3
D gene: .
J gene: TRBJ2-1
CDR3 protein: CASSLDSKQFF
CDR3 DNA: TGTGCCAGCAGTCTGGACAGCAAACAGTTCTTC

clone size: .
V gene: TRBV7-8
D gene: TRBD2
J gene: TRBJ2-5
CDR3 protein: CASSLAILAGGPGETQYF
CDR3 DNA: TGTGCCAGCAGCTTAGCGATCCTAGCGGGAGGCCCTGGAGAGACCCAGTACTTC

clone size: once
V gene: TRBV7-9
D gene: .
J gene: TRBJ2-1
CDR3 protein: CASSLGTAEFF
CDR3 DNA: TGTGCCAGCAGCTTAGGGACAGCTGAGTTCTTC

clone size: .
V gene: TRBV12-5
D gene: .
J gene: TRBJ1-5
CDR3 protein: CASGLGWTEAQHF
CDR3 DNA: TGTGCTAGTGGTTTGGGGTGGACGGAGGCCCAGCATTTT

clone size: .
V gene: TRBV5-1
D gene: TRBD2
J gene: TRBJ2-3
CDR3 protein: CASQYLAGGQDTQYF
CDR3 DNA: TGCGCCAGCCAGTATCTAGCGGGGGGTCAAGATACGCAGTATTTT

clone size: .
V gene: TRBV3-1/TRBV3-2
D gene: .
J gene: TRBJ1-6
CDR3 protein: CASRGRPENSPLHF
CDR3 DNA: TGTGCCAGCAGGGGGAGACCGGAAAATTCACCCCTCCACTTT

clone size: .
V gene: TRBV3-1/TRBV3-2
D gene: .
J gene: TRBJ2-5
CDR3 protein: CASSLRGGYETQYF
CDR3 DNA: TGTGCCAGCAGCTTAAGGGGGGGATACGAGACCCAGTACTTC

clone size: once
V gene: TRBV2
D gene: TRBD1
J gene: TRBJ1-6
CDR3 protein: CASSGRDRAYSPLHF
CDR3 DNA: TGTGCCAGCAGTGGTAGGGACAGGGCCTATTCACCCCTCCACTTT